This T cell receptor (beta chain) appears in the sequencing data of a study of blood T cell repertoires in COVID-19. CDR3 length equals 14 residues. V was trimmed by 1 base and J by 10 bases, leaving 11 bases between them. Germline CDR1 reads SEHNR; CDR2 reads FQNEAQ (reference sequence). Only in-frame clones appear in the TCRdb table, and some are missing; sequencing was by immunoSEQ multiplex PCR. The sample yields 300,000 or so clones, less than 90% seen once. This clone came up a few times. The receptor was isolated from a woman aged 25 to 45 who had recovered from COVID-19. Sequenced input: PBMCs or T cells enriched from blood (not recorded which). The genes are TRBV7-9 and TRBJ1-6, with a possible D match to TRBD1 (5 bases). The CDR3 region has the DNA TGTGCCAGCAGCTTAGAACAGGTTCGGTCACCCCTCCACTTT. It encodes CASSLEQVRSPLHF.